Described below is a single T cell receptor (beta chain) sequence and its context. Its antigen remains unknown. This sample stems from a study of T cell responses to AZD1222 COVID-19 vaccine. General study findings and limits: At study baseline, merely several AZD1222 recipients were seropositive. Once two AZD1222 doses were given, Spike-specific TCR breadth and depth went up. Nearly half of unique spike-specific TCRs reportedly avoided B.1.351 and B.1.1.7 mutated regions. Most donors were white British, females outnumbered males, and clonal diversity was possibly underestimated.

The CDR3 covers 13 residues. V dropped 9 bases and J dropped 2 bases, with 13 bases sitting between them. CDR1 and CDR2 from the germline V gene are LNHDA and SQIVND (reference sequence). Libraries were prepared by immunoSEQ multiplex PCR; TCRdb keeps only in-frame clonotypes and omits some of them. Among approximately 180,000 clones, approximately 90% were seen once, and the ten largest hold around 26%. The material sequenced was peripheral blood, taken 28 days after the second AZD1222 dose. The sequence derives from an adult who received the AZD1222 COVID-19 vaccine. The chain couples TRBV19 to TRBJ1-1; D may be TRBD1 (5 bases). In DNA form, the CDR3 reads TGTGCCAGCCGACAGCTGTTAAACACTGAAGCTTTCTTT. This encodes CASRQLLNTEAFF. Variable domain in full (rest from reference TRBV19 and TRBJ1-1): DGGITQSPKYLFRKEGQNVTLSCEQNLNHDAMYWYRQDPGQGLRLIYYSQIVNDFQKGDIAEGYSVSREKKESFPLTVTSAQKNPTAFYLCASRQLLNTEAFFGQGTRLTVV.